A selection of T cell receptor beta chains follows, all from one sample in a study of blood T cell repertoires in COVID-19. TCRdb keeps only in-frame clones here, not all; method: immunoSEQ multiplex PCR. This table has around 160,000 clones, roughly nine tenths appearing once. The source material was peripheral blood. These receptor sequences come from a man younger than 30 with acute or convalescent COVID-19. Both conserved end residues are part of each CDR3. A D gene is named only where the DNA matches it firmly. Clone size appears in some rows only: once, few, many, or a class for an expanded clone.

D gene: TRBD1
V gene: TRBV7-9
clone size: few
CDR3 length: 15
J gene: TRBJ2-1
CDR3 protein: CASSSPGTGTNEQFF
CDR3 DNA: TGTGCCAGCAGCTCCCCCGGGACAGGGACCAATGAGCAGTTCTTC

D gene: NA
V gene: TRBV9
clone size: few
CDR3 length: 17
J gene: TRBJ1-4
CDR3 protein: CASSPRGRVKGGEKLFF
CDR3 DNA: TGTGCCAGCAGCCCCCGTGGAAGGGTCAAAGGGGGTGAAAAACTGTTTTTT

D gene: NA
V gene: TRBV5-4
clone size: NA
CDR3 length: 15
J gene: TRBJ2-3
CDR3 protein: CASSSPGAPADTQYF
CDR3 DNA: TGTGCCAGCAGCTCGCCTGGAGCCCCGGCAGATACGCAGTATTTT

D gene: TRBD1
V gene: TRBV4-1
clone size: NA
CDR3 length: 15
J gene: TRBJ1-1
CDR3 protein: CASSQDRGQGVSAFF
CDR3 DNA: TGCGCCAGCAGCCAAGATCGGGGACAGGGAGTTTCGGCTTTCTTT

D gene: NA
V gene: TRBV6-5
clone size: NA
CDR3 length: 15
J gene: TRBJ1-5
CDR3 protein: CASSSLGQMDQPQHF
CDR3 DNA: TGTGCCAGCAGTTCCCTCGGACAGATGGATCAGCCCCAGCATTTT

D gene: TRBD1
V gene: TRBV3-1/TRBV3-2
clone size: NA
CDR3 length: 15
J gene: TRBJ2-1
CDR3 protein: CASSQSGQGRNEQFF
CDR3 DNA: TGTGCCAGCAGCCAATCGGGACAGGGGCGGAATGAGCAGTTCTTC

D gene: TRBD2
V gene: TRBV30
clone size: NA
CDR3 length: 14
J gene: TRBJ2-7
CDR3 protein: CAWSSGVPLGEQYF
CDR3 DNA: TGTGCCTGGAGTAGCGGGGTGCCCCTTGGGGAGCAGTACTTC

D gene: NA
V gene: TRBV5-1
clone size: NA
CDR3 length: 15
J gene: TRBJ2-2
CDR3 protein: CASSLDGATTGELFF
CDR3 DNA: TGCGCCAGCAGCTTGGATGGGGCGACCACCGGGGAGCTGTTTTTT

D gene: NA
V gene: TRBV18
clone size: NA
CDR3 length: 11
J gene: TRBJ2-5
CDR3 protein: CASSPKETQYF
CDR3 DNA: TGTGCCAGCTCACCCAAAGAGACCCAGTACTTC

D gene: NA
V gene: TRBV27
clone size: NA
CDR3 length: 14
J gene: TRBJ2-2
CDR3 protein: CASSKTDSTGELFF
CDR3 DNA: TGTGCCAGCAGCAAAACGGACAGCACCGGGGAGCTGTTTTTT

D gene: TRBD2
V gene: TRBV7-9
clone size: NA
CDR3 length: 16
J gene: TRBJ2-1
CDR3 protein: CASSLAQRGDYNEQFF
CDR3 DNA: TGTGCCAGCAGCTTAGCTCAGCGGGGGGACTACAATGAGCAGTTCTTC

D gene: NA
V gene: TRBV7-9
clone size: NA
CDR3 length: 16
J gene: TRBJ1-4
CDR3 protein: CASSYGEGRANEKLFF
CDR3 DNA: TGTGCCAGCAGCTATGGGGAGGGCAGGGCAAATGAAAAACTGTTTTTT